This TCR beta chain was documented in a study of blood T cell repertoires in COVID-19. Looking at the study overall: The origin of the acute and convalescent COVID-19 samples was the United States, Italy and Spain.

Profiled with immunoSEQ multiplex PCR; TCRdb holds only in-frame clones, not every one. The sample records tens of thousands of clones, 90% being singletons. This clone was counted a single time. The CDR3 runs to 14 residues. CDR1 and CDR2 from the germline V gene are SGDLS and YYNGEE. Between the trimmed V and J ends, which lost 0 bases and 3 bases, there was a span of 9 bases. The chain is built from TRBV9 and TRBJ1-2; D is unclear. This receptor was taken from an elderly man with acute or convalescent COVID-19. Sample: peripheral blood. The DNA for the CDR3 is TGTGCCAGCAGCGTAGATGGGCAGTACTATGGCTACACCTTC. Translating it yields CASSVDGQYYGYTF.